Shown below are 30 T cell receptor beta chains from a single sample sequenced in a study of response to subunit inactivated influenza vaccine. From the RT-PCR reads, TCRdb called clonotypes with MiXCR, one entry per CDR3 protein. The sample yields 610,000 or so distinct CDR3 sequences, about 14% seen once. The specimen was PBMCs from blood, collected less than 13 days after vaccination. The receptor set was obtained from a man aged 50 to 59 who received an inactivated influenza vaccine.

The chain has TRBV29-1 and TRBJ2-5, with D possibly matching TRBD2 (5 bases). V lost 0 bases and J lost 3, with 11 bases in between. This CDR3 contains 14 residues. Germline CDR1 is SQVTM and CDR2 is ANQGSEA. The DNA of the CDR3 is TGCAGCGTTGAAGATCCCGGAGGAAAAGAGACCCAGTACTTC. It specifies CSVEDPGGKETQYF.

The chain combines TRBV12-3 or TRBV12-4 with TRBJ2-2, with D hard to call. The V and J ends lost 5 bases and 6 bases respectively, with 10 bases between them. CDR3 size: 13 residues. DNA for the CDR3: TGTGCCAGCAGTCAAAGGGTTCCCGGGGAGCTGTTTTTT. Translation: CASSQRVPGELFF.

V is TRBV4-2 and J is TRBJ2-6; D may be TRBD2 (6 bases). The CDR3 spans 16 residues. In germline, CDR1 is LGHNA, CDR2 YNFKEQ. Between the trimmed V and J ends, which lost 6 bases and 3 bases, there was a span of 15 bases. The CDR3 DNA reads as TGTGCCAGCAGGGTCGGGAGTGATGGTGGGGCCAACGTCCTGACTTTC. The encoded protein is CASRVGSDGGANVLTF.

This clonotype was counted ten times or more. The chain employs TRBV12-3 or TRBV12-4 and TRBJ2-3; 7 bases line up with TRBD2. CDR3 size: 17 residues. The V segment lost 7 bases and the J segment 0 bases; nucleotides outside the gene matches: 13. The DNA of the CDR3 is TGTGCCAGCAATCGGGGGGACCGACTAGCTAGCACAGATACGCAGTATTTT. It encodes CASNRGDRLASTDTQYF.

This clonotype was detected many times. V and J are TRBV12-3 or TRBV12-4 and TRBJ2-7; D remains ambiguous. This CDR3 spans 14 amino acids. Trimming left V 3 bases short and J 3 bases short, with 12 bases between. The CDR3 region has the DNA TGTGCCAGCAGTTTGTCGGCAGTTAACTACGAGCAGTACTTC. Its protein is CASSLSAVNYEQYF.

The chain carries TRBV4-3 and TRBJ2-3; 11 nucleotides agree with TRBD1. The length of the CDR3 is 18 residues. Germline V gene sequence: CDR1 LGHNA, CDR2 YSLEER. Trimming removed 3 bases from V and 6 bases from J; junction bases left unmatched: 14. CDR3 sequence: CASSHATRTGQGADTQYF. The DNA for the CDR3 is TGCGCCAGCAGCCATGCAACCCGCACCGGACAGGGGGCGGATACGCAGTATTTT.

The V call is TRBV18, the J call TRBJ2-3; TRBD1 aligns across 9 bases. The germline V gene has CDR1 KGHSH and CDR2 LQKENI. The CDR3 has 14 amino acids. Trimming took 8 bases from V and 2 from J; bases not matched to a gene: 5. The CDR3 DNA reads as TGTGCCAGCCTGGACAGGGGTTACACAGATACGCAGTATTTT. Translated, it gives CASLDRGYTDTQYF.

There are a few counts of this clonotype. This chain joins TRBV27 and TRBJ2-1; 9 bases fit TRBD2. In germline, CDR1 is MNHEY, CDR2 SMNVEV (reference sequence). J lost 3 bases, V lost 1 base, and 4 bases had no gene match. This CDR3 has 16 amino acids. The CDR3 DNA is TGTGCCAGCAGTTTATTTTCTAGCGGGGACTACAATGAGCAGTTCTTC. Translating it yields CASSLFSSGDYNEQFF.

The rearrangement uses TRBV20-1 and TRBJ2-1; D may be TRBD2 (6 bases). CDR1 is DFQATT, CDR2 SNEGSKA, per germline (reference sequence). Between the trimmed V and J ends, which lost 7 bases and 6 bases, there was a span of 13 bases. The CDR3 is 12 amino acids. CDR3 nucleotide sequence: TGCAGTGTTCTCGGGGGTGGCAATGAGCAGTTCTTC. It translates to CSVLGGGNEQFF.

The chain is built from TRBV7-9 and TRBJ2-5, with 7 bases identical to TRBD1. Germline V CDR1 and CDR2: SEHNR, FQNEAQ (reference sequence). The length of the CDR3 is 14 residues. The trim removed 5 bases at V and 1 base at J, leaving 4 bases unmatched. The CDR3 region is CASSVGQAQETQYF. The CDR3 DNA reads TGTGCCAGCAGCGTCGGACAGGCCCAAGAGACCCAGTACTTC. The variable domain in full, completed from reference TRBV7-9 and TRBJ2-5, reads DTGVSQNPRHKITKRGQNVTFRCDPISEHNRLYWYRQTLGQGPEFLTYFQNEAQLEKSRLLSDRFSAERPKGSFSTLEIQRTEQGDSAMYLCASSVGQAQETQYFGPGTRLLVL.

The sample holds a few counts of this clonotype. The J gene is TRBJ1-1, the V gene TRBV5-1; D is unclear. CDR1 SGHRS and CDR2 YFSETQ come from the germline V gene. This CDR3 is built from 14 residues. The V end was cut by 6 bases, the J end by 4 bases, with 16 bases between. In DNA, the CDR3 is TGCGCCAGCAAAACGGGAACGGGGAGCACTGAAGCTTTCTTT. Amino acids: CASKTGTGSTEAFF.

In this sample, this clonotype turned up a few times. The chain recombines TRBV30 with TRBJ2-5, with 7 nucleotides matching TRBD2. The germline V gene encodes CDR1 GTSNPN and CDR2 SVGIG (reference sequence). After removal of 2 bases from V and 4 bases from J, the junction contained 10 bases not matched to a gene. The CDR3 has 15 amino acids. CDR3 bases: TGTGCCTGGAGTACCGAACTGGGGAGGGGAGAGACCCAGTACTTC. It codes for CAWSTELGRGETQYF.

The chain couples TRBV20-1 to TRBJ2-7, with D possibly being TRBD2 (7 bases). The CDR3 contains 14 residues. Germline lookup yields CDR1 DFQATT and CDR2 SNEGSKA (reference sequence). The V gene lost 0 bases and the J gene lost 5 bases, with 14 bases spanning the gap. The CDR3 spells CSARDLRGGDEQYF. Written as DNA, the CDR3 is TGCAGTGCTAGAGATCTGAGGGGGGGCGACGAGCAGTACTTC.

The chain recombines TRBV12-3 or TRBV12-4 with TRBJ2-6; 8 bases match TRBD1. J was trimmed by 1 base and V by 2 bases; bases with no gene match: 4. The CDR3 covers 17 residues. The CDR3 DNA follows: TGTGCCAGCAGTTTATGGACAGGGAGGTCTGGGGCCAACGTCCTGACTTTC. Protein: CASSLWTGRSGANVLTF.

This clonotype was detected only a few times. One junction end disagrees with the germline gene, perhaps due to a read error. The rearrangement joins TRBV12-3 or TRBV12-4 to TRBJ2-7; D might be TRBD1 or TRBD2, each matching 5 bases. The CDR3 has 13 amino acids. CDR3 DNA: TGTGCCAGCAGTCAGGACATGGCTGGGAGTGTAGGTTTC. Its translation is CASSQDMAGSVGF.

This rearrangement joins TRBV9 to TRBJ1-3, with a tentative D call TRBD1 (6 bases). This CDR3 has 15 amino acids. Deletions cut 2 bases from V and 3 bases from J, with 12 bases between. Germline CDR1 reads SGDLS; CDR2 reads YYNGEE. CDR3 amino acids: CASSVGVTGGNTIYF. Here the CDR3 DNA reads TGTGCCAGCAGCGTGGGAGTGACAGGTGGAAACACCATATATTTT.

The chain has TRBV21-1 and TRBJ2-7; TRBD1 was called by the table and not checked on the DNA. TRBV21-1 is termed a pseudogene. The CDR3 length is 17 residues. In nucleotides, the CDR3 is TGTGCCAGCAGCTCCCGAGCGGGATGGGGACAGGGCTACGAGCAGTACTTC. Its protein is CASSSRAGWGQGYEQYF.

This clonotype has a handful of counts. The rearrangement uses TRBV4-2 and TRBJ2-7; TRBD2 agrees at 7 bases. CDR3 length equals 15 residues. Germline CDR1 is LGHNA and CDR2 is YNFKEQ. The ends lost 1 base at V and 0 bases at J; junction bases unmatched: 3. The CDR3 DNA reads TGTGCCAGCAGCCAAGGACGGGAGGTCTCCTACGAGCAGTACTTC. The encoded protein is CASSQGREVSYEQYF.

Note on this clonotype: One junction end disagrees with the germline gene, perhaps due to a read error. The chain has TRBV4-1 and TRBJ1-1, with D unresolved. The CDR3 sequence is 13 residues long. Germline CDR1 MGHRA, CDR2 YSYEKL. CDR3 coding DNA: TGCGCCAGCAGCGAAGCGGGTGCCACTGAAGCTTACTTT. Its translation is CASSEAGATEAYF.

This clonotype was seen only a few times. The DNA for the CDR3 is TGTGCCAGCAGCTTACCGGGGCGGATCCCCTACGAGCAGTACTTC. It codes for CASSLPGRIPYEQYF. The J gene is TRBJ2-7, the V gene TRBV7-9, with D perhaps given as TRBD1 or TRBD2 (5 bases each). Germline V lookup: CDR1 SEHNR, CDR2 FQNEAQ (reference sequence). The germline V and J ends were trimmed by 2 bases and 2 bases, with 13 bases remaining between them. CDR3 length: 15 residues.

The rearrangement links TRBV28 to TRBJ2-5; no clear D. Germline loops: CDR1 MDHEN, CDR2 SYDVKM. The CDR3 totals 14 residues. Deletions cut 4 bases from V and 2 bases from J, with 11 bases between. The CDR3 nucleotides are TGTGCCAGCAGTTATCTGTCGACGCAAGAGACCCAGTACTTC. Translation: CASSYLSTQETQYF.

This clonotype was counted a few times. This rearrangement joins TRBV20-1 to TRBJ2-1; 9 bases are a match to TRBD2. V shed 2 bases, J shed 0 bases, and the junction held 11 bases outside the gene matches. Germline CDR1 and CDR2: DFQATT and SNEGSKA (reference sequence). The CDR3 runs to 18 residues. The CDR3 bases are TGCAGTGCTAGATCACTAGCGGGCACCTATAGCTCCTACAATGAGCAGTTCTTC. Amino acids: CSARSLAGTYSSYNEQFF.

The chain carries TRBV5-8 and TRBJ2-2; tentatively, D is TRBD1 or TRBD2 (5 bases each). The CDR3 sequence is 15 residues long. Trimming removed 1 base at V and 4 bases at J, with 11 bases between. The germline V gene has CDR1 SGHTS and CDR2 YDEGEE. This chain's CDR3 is CASSLFRAGTGELFF. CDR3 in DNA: TGTGCCAGCAGCTTGTTCAGGGCGGGCACCGGGGAGCTGTTTTTT.

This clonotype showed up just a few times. The CDR3 here is CASRRQSTSTDTQYF. CDR3 nucleotide sequence: TGTGCCAGCAGACGACAGTCGACTAGCACAGATACGCAGTATTTT. The gene calls are TRBV28 and TRBJ2-3; D is possibly TRBD1 (5 bases). V lost 6 bases to trimming and J lost 0 bases, with 13 bases between them. Germline CDR1 reads MDHEN; CDR2 reads SYDVKM. CDR3 length equals 15 residues.

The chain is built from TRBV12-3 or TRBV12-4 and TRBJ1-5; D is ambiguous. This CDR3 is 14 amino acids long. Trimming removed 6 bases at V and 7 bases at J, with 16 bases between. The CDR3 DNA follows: TGTGCCAGCAGCATAAGGGTTCCGGGGCAGCCCCAGCATTTT. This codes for CASSIRVPGQPQHF.

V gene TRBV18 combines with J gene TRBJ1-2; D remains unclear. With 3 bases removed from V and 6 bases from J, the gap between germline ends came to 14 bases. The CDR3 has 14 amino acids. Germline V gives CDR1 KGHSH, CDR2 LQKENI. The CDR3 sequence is CASSPRSRDNGYTF. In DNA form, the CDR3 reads TGTGCCAGCTCACCCAGGTCGCGAGATAATGGCTACACCTTC.

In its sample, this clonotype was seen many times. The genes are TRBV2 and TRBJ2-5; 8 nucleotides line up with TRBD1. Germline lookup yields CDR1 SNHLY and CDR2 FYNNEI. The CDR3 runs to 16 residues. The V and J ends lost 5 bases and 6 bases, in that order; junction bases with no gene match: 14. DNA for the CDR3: TGTGCCAGCAGTCGAATAGGGGCCAGGGGGCTGAAGACCCAGTACTTC. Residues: CASSRIGARGLKTQYF.

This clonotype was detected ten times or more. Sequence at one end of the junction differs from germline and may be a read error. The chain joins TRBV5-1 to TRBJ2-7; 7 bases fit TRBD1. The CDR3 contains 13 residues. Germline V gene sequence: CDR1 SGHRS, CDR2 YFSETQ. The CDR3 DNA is TGTGCCAGCAGCTTGGGACAGAGCTACGAGCAGTACTTC. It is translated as CASSLGQSYEQYF.

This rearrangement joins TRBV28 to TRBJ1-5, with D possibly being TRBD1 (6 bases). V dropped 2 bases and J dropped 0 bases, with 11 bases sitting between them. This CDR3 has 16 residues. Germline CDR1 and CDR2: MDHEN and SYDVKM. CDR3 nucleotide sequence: TGTGCCAGCAGTTTAATGGGGGGCTATAGCAATCAGCCCCAGCATTTT. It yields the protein CASSLMGGYSNQPQHF.

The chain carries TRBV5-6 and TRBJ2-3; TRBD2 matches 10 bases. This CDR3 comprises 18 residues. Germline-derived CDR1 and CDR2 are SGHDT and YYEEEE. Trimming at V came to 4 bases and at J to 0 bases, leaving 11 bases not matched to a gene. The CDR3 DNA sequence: TGTGCCAGCAGCCCGCCGGGACTAGCGATCTCTAGCACAGATACGCAGTATTTT. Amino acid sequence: CASSPPGLAISSTDTQYF.